This is a list of T cell receptor beta chains from one sample in a study of type 1 regulatory T cells. TCRdb re-called the reads with MiXCR, one entry per CDR3 protein. The table lists fewer than 80,000 distinct CDR3 sequences, around 20% of them singletons. For these receptors, no antigen is known. Sequencing input: cultured type 1 regulatory T (Tr1) cells, either the whole culture or a sorted fraction (not recorded which). These receptors were obtained from a human donor in good health. CDR3s include the opening cysteine and the closing phenylalanine or tryptophan. The D gene is left open where the match is weak. Not every row has a clone size; where given, it reads once, few, many or a size class.

v_gene,j_gene,d_gene,abundance,CDR3nt,CDR3aa
TRBV20-1,TRBJ2-2,TRBD1,.,TGCAGTGCTAGAATAAGACAGGGGGCGAGCCCGACCGGGGAGCTGTTTTTT,CSARIRQGASPTGELFF
TRBV19,TRBJ1-5,TRBD1,.,TGTGCCAGTAGTCCAACGCAGGGGGCGAGCAATCAGCCCCAGCATTTT,CASSPTQGASNQPQHF
TRBV30,TRBJ1-6,.,.,TGTGCCTGGATGGGGAACGGTAGATCACCCCTCCACTTT,CAWMGNGRSPLHF
TRBV5-1,TRBJ2-3,.,many,TGCGCCAGCAGCTCTTTGGGGTCAACCTGGGCAGATACGCAGTATTTT,CASSSLGSTWADTQYF
TRBV9,TRBJ2-1,.,.,TGTGCCAGCACCCGGGGACGGGGCTCCTACAATGAGCAGTTCTTC,CASTRGRGSYNEQFF
TRBV20-1,TRBJ2-7,TRBD2,few,TGCAGTGCTAGAGTGCTAGCGGGAGTGGGTGAGCAGTACTTC,CSARVLAGVGEQYF
TRBV5-1,TRBJ1-2,.,.,TGCGCCAGCAGCCGGGATCGGGGCAACTATGGCTACACCTTC,CASSRDRGNYGYTF
TRBV5-1,TRBJ2-1,.,few,TGCGCCAGCAGCTTCGGGAGAACGGGGGATGAGCAGTTCTTC,CASSFGRTGDEQFF
TRBV5-1,TRBJ1-2,.,few,TGCGCCAGCAGCTCGGACGGAGAAGGCCTCTATGGCTACACCTTC,CASSSDGEGLYGYTF
TRBV20-1,TRBJ2-1,.,.,TGCAGTGCTAGTTTGAATGTGCAGTTCTTC,CSASLNVQFF
TRBV9,TRBJ1-2,.,few,TGTGCCAGCAGCCCGGGGTTTAACTATGGCTACACCTTC,CASSPGFNYGYTF
TRBV20-1,TRBJ1-5,.,.,TGCAGTGCTAGTTGGAAAGGTGGCAATCAGCCCCAGCATTTT,CSASWKGGNQPQHF
TRBV11-2,TRBJ2-2,.,.,TGTGCCAGCAGCTTAGAAACAGGGACCACCGGGGAGCTGTTTTTT,CASSLETGTTGELFF
TRBV7-8,TRBJ1-5,.,.,TGTGCCAGCAGCGGCCGAGGGGGGACGAGCAATCAGCCCCAGCATTTT,CASSGRGGTSNQPQHF
TRBV29-1,TRBJ2-3,TRBD2,few,TGCAGCGAGACGGGACTAGCGGGAGATACGCAGTATTTT,CSETGLAGDTQYF
TRBV9,TRBJ2-2,.,few,TGTGCCAGCAGCGTAGGAAGCGTCCCGAGCACCGGGGAGCTGTTTTTT,CASSVGSVPSTGELFF
TRBV18,TRBJ2-5,.,few,TGTGCCAGCTCATACGGGACCCAAGAGACCCAGTACTTC,CASSYGTQETQYF
TRBV20-1,TRBJ2-3,TRBD2,few,TGCAGTGCCGGGGCGGGAGCGACAGATACGCAGTATTTT,CSAGAGATDTQYF
TRBV11-3,TRBJ2-2,.,few,TGTGCCAGCAGCCTTTCGGAAGGAGGGCTGTTTTTT,CASSLSEGGLFF
TRBV12-3/TRBV12-4,TRBJ1-5,TRBD1,few,TGTGCCAGCAGCCCTACAGGGGACGGACAGCCCCAGCATTTT,CASSPTGDGQPQHF
TRBV20-1,TRBJ2-1,.,.,TGCAGTGCCAGTAGCGTCCTTAAGGGTAATGAGCAGTTCTTC,CSASSVLKGNEQFF
TRBV28,TRBJ2-5,.,.,TGTGCCAGCAGCCAAGAGACCCAGTACTTC,CASSQETQYF
TRBV5-1,TRBJ1-2,.,.,TGCGCCAGCAGCTTGGCCACAGGAGACGGCTACACCTTC,CASSLATGDGYTF
TRBV27,TRBJ2-4,.,.,TGTGCCAGCAGTTTAGCAGGAATCAAAAACATTCAGTACTTC,CASSLAGIKNIQYF
TRBV9,TRBJ2-2,.,.,TGTGCCAGTAGTACCCGACTCATCCCCGGGGAGCTGTTTTTT,CASSTRLIPGELFF
TRBV18,TRBJ1-1,.,once,TGTGCCAGCTCACCACTTGGGGCCGGGAACACTGAAGCTTTCTTT,CASSPLGAGNTEAFF
TRBV9,TRBJ2-1,TRBD2,.,TGTACCAGCAGCCGTACTAGCGGTTCCTACAATGAGCAGTTCTTC,CTSSRTSGSYNEQFF
TRBV20-1,TRBJ2-5,.,few,TGCAGTGCTAGACCTCCGGGACGAGAGACCCAGTACTTC,CSARPPGRETQYF
TRBV24-1,TRBJ1-1,.,few,TGTGCCACCAGTGATTTGTATGAAGCTTTCTTT,CATSDLYEAFF
TRBV20-1,TRBJ2-7,TRBD1,many,TGCAGTGCTGAGGACAGGGCGAGCTCCTACGAGCAGTACTTC,CSAEDRASSYEQYF
TRBV7-6,TRBJ2-1,TRBD2,.,TGTGCCAGCAGGAGACTAGCGGGAGATGGGTACAATGAGCAGTTCTTC,CASRRLAGDGYNEQFF
TRBV4-3,TRBJ2-5,TRBD2,once,TGCGCCAGCAGCCAAACTAGCGGGGTTTCCGGGACCCAGTACTTC,CASSQTSGVSGTQYF
TRBV4-1,TRBJ2-1,.,.,TGCGCCAGCAGCCAAGAGCAGGGGTGGGTTGAGCAGTTCTTC,CASSQEQGWVEQFF
TRBV29-1,TRBJ2-2,.,few,TGCAGCGTTGAGGGCCCCACCGGGGAGCTGTTTTTT,CSVEGPTGELFF
TRBV20-1,TRBJ1-5,.,.,TGCAGTGCGGAGAGGGGGTTCAATCAGCCCCAGCATTTT,CSAERGFNQPQHF
TRBV27,TRBJ2-5,.,.,TGTGCCAGCAGTCCCAGTCAATCCCAAGAGACCCAGTACTTC,CASSPSQSQETQYF
TRBV5-1,TRBJ2-1,TRBD2,.,TGCGCCAGCAGCTTGGGGCGGGAGCGCGAGCAGTTCTTC,CASSLGREREQFF
TRBV18,TRBJ2-7,.,.,TGTGCCAGCTCACAACAGGTCACCTACGAGCAGTACTTC,CASSQQVTYEQYF
TRBV13,TRBJ1-3,.,few,TGTGCCAGCAGCCGTGCAGGGACTAGGGGAAACACCATATATTTT,CASSRAGTRGNTIYF
TRBV5-1,TRBJ2-7,TRBD2,few,TGCGCCAGCAGCTTGGGGACTAGCACCCACGAGCAGTACTTC,CASSLGTSTHEQYF
TRBV7-2,TRBJ2-5,.,once,TGTGCCAGCAGCGCCGTGGCGCGAAAAGAGACCCAGTACTTC,CASSAVARKETQYF
TRBV6-5,TRBJ2-1,TRBD2,few,TGTGCCAGCAGTTACGGGACTAGGTCCTACAATGAGCAGTTCTTC,CASSYGTRSYNEQFF
TRBV29-1,TRBJ1-2,.,.,TGCAGCGTTGGGGACACGCAGGGCTACACCTTC,CSVGDTQGYTF
TRBV5-1,TRBJ2-2,TRBD1,.,TGCGCCAGCAGCCCCCACAGGGGCCCCACCGGGGAGCTGTTTTTT,CASSPHRGPTGELFF
TRBV30,TRBJ1-4,.,few,TGTGCCTGGAGGACAGCTGAAAAACTGTTTTTT,CAWRTAEKLFF
TRBV5-6,TRBJ2-1,.,few,TGTGCCAGCAGCTACACGGGAGACTACAATGAGCAGTTCTTC,CASSYTGDYNEQFF
TRBV5-5,TRBJ1-2,.,.,TGTGCCAGCAGCTCCGGGTCTAACTATGGCTACACCTTC,CASSSGSNYGYTF
TRBV5-1,TRBJ2-7,TRBD1,.,TGCGCCAGCAGCTGGGGGACAGGGAAGAACGAGCAGTACTTC,CASSWGTGKNEQYF
TRBV5-6,TRBJ1-3,.,.,TGTGCCAGCAGCTTGGGGGAGCGTAGGCTCTCTGGAAACACCATATATTTT,CASSLGERRLSGNTIYF
TRBV5-1,TRBJ2-3,.,few,TGCGCCAGCAGCTTGCTACGGGATCGCACAGATACGCAGTATTTT,CASSLLRDRTDTQYF